This passage covers 30 T cell receptor beta chains from one sample sequenced in a study of molecular identifiers for immune sequencing clone quantification. A single record per CDR3 protein comes from TCRdb applying MiXCR to the PCR reads. The sample has about 640,000 distinct CDR3 sequences; about 20% are singletons. The sequencing sample was made of naive CD8+ T cells from blood, with Jurkat cell RNA spiked in. Subset here: FACS-sorted CD8+CD4-CCR7+CD45RA+ naive T cells. These receptors were taken from a human donor in good health. Some libraries in this study had Jurkat cell RNA spiked in.

This clonotype was detected many times. V usage is TRBV6-5 and J usage is TRBJ1-3; D may be TRBD1 (5 bases). Germline CDR1 MNHEY, CDR2 SVGAGI. CDR3 length: 13 residues. The ends were cut back, 6 bases at V and 6 bases at J, with 12 bases in the middle. The CDR3 region is CASSRVGENTIYF. The CDR3 nucleotides read TGTGCCAGCAGCCGCGTGGGGGAAAACACCATATATTTT.

Many counts were recorded for this clonotype. The chain employs TRBV28 and TRBJ2-3; no definite D call. This CDR3 comprises 13 residues. Germline loops: CDR1 MDHEN, CDR2 SYDVKM. Trimming removed 5 bases from V and 4 bases from J, with 10 bases in between. The CDR3 protein is CASSLIGPDTQYF. The CDR3 DNA is TGTGCCAGCAGTCTAATCGGGCCAGATACGCAGTATTTT.

This clonotype was observed many times. The chain carries TRBV7-9 and TRBJ2-3, with 9 positions matching TRBD2. The CDR3 spans 16 residues. Trimming took 0 bases from V and 5 from J; bases not matched to a gene: 6. Germline V gives CDR1 SEHNR, CDR2 FQNEAQ (reference sequence). Here the CDR3 DNA reads TGTGCCAGCAGCTTAGCCCCAGCGGGAGGACTAGATACGCAGTATTTT. Amino acids: CASSLAPAGGLDTQYF.

This clonotype was counted a few times. J is TRBJ1-5 and V is TRBV11-2; D remains ambiguous. The germline gives CDR1 SGHAT, CDR2 FQNNGV. The germline V and J ends were trimmed by 1 base and 3 bases, with 13 bases remaining between them. CDR3 length equals 16 residues. The CDR3, as DNA: TGTGCCAGCAGCTTAGGCCCCCCAGAACCCAATCAGCCCCAGCATTTT. It yields the protein CASSLGPPEPNQPQHF.

At least ten counts were recorded for this clonotype. J is TRBJ2-1 and V is TRBV6-2 or TRBV6-3; no clear D. Per the germline V gene, CDR1 is MNHEY and CDR2 is SVGEGT. Trimming stripped 2 bases from V and 9 bases from J, with 17 bases between. This CDR3 is built from 15 residues. The CDR3 sequence is CASSYGSLASGEQFF. CDR3 DNA: TGTGCCAGCAGTTACGGTTCGTTAGCCAGTGGTGAGCAGTTCTTC.

There are a few counts of this clonotype. V is TRBV23-1 and J is TRBJ2-7; D might be TRBD1 (5 bases). TRBV23-1 is identified as an open reading frame with a role that is uncertain. The ends were cut back, 3 bases at V and 2 bases at J, with 17 bases in the middle. The CDR3 is made up of 16 amino acids. The CDR3 sequence is CASSHCLTVKAYEQYF. The DNA for the CDR3 is TGCGCCAGCAGTCATTGTTTGACAGTTAAAGCCTACGAGCAGTACTTC.

This clonotype was seen more than once but under ten times. The DNA of the CDR3 is TGTGCCAGCAGCGGACTTTCCTACAATGAGCAGTTCTTC. Translating it yields CASSGLSYNEQFF. This rearrangement joins TRBV12-3 or TRBV12-4 to TRBJ2-1, with D perhaps matching TRBD2 (5 bases). The CDR3 is 13 amino acids. V lost 6 bases and J lost 1, with 7 bases in between.

This clonotype showed up just a few times. A single base separates this from a much larger clone, so it may be a read error. The conserved phenylalanine or tryptophan normally closing the CDR3 is absent here, so this likely arose from a read error. V usage is TRBV28 and J usage is TRBJ1-5; D is ambiguous. The germline CDR1 and CDR2 sequences are MDHEN and SYDVKM. There are 17 residues in the CDR3. Trimming took off 2 bases at V and 0 bases at J, with 14 bases between the two ends. The CDR3 DNA is TGTGCCAGCAGTTTAGGCAGGACCTTTAATAGCAATCAGCCCCAGCATTCT. Its translation: CASSLGRTFNSNQPQHS.

With respect to this clonotype: With a much larger clone just one base away, this may be a read error. This chain joins TRBV7-6 and TRBJ2-6; no firm D call. Germline assignment: CDR1 SGHVS and CDR2 FNYEAQ. This CDR3 has 12 residues. The CDR3 is CAGSNGANVLTF. The CDR3 DNA reads TGTGCCGGCAGCAATGGGGCCAACGTCCTGACTTTC.

Many counts were recorded for this clonotype. The V call is TRBV5-1, the J call TRBJ2-7; D is perhaps TRBD1 (5 bases). The CDR3 has 15 amino acids. V lost 0 bases and J 5 bases, leaving 15 bases between the germline ends. In germline, CDR1 is SGHRS, CDR2 YFSETQ. In nucleotides, the CDR3 is TGCGCCAGCAGCTTGGTAGGGGCCCGTTCAGACGAGCAGTACTTC. It encodes CASSLVGARSDEQYF. Combining the CDR3 with reference TRBV5-1 and TRBJ2-7 gives the whole variable domain KAGVTQTPRYLIKTRGQQVTLSCSPISGHRSVSWYQQTPGQGLQFLFEYFSETQRNKGNFPGRFSGRQFSNSRSEMNVSTLELGDSALYLCASSLVGARSDEQYFGPGTRLTVT.

There are a few counts of this clonotype. The chain couples TRBV6-6 to TRBJ1-1; D ambiguous. V lost 6 bases and J lost 0, with 14 bases in between. Per the germline V gene, CDR1 is MNHNY and CDR2 is SVGAGI (reference sequence). The CDR3 has 15 residues. The CDR3 DNA reads as TGTGCCAGCAGCCACAGTCTCGATATGAACACTGAAGCTTTCTTT. Translating gives CASSHSLDMNTEAFF.

Concerning this clonotype: This clone may be a read error of a much larger clone one base away. The gene calls are TRBV5-1 and TRBJ2-7; 10 bases agree with TRBD2. The CDR3 loop spans 16 amino acids. V was clipped by 1 base and J by 4 bases; unmatched bases: 8. CDR1 SGHRS and CDR2 YFSETQ come from the germline V gene. CDR3 coding DNA: TGCGCCAGCAGCTTGTACCCAACTAGCGGGGCATACGAGCAGTACTTC. It is translated as CASSLYPTSGAYEQYF.

This clonotype has a count of ten or more. The rearrangement links TRBV7-8 to TRBJ2-5; TRBD2 matches 10 bases. With V trimmed by 1 base and J by 2 bases, 4 bases remained unmatched. Looked up from germline, CDR1 is SGHVS and CDR2 is FQNEAQ. This CDR3 is 16 amino acids long. The CDR3 nucleotides are TGTGCCAGCAGCTTAGTAGCGGGGGGTCATCAAGAGACCCAGTACTTC. As protein: CASSLVAGGHQETQYF.

This clonotype was seen many times. This sequence joins TRBV24-1 and TRBJ1-2, with D unclear. CDR3 length equals 15 residues. CDR1 is KGHDR, CDR2 SFDVKD, per germline. V gave up 6 bases and J gave up 8 bases, with 21 bases separating them. DNA of the CDR3: TGTGCCACCAGTCCCCGCGTCCGAAAGGAGATAGGCTACACCTTC. Translated, it gives CATSPRVRKEIGYTF.

This clonotype was found a few times. J is TRBJ2-2 and V is TRBV3-1, with D possibly being TRBD1 (6 bases). Germline loops: CDR1 LGHDT, CDR2 YNNKEL (reference sequence). The CDR3 extends over 17 amino acids. Trimming took 1 base from V and 3 from J, leaving 15 bases between them. In DNA form, the CDR3 reads TGTGCCAGCAGCCAAGGGAGGCAGGGGCCGCACACCGGGGAGCTGTTTTTT. This sequence encodes CASSQGRQGPHTGELFF.

This sequence joins TRBV6-2 or TRBV6-3 and TRBJ2-7; 9 nucleotides agree with TRBD1. CDR3 length: 13 residues. J lost 5 bases, V lost 4 bases, and 3 bases had no gene match. Germline CDR1 and CDR2: MNHEY and SVGEGT. Here the CDR3 DNA reads TGTGCCAGCAGTTGGGGACAGGGAAACGAGCAGTACTTC. Its protein is CASSWGQGNEQYF.

This clonotype was recorded many times. The gene calls are TRBV11-2 and TRBJ2-3, with unresolved D. The V end lost 5 bases, the J end lost 5 bases, and 17 bases lay between the germline ends. CDR1 is SGHAT, CDR2 FQNNGV, per germline. CDR3 length: 15 amino acids. The CDR3 nucleotides read TGTGCCAGCAGCACTTCCTTGCAGGTTCGAGATACGCAGTATTTT. It specifies CASSTSLQVRDTQYF.

This clonotype was seen ten or more times. The genes are TRBV20-1 and TRBJ2-7; 9 bases match TRBD1. Trimming removed 2 bases from V and 3 bases from J; junction bases left unmatched: 8. CDR1 is DFQATT and CDR2 is SNEGSKA in the germline V gene (reference sequence). The CDR3 length is 15 residues. The CDR3 nucleotides read TGCAGTGCTAGAACGCCGGGACAGGGATTCTACGAGCAGTACTTC. Amino acids: CSARTPGQGFYEQYF.

With regard to this clonotype: One base away lies a much larger clone, so this may be a sequencing read error. V usage is TRBV7-3 and J usage is TRBJ2-3; 9 positions match TRBD2. Per the germline V gene, CDR1 is SGHTA and CDR2 is FQGTGA. V lost 4 bases and J lost 1; bases outside the gene matches: 6. The CDR3 loop spans 16 amino acids. CDR3 protein: CASSSIGGGGTDTQYF. Written as DNA, the CDR3 is TGTGCCAGCAGCTCCATAGGCGGGGGGGGCACAGATACGCAGTATTTT.

This clonotype was detected only once. This may be a read error, as it is one base from a much larger clone. V is TRBV5-1 and J is TRBJ2-6; possibly TRBD1 for D (5 bases). Germline-derived CDR1 and CDR2 are SGHRS and YFSETQ. This CDR3 comprises 12 residues. The CDR3 region is CASSEGAIVLTF. The CDR3 bases are TGCGCCAGCAGCGAAGGGGCCATCGTCCTGACTTTC.

This chain uses TRBV19 with TRBJ2-7, with 8 bases lining up with TRBD2. The V gene end was trimmed by 0 bases and the J gene end by 3 bases; junction bases not matched to a gene: 1. The germline gives CDR1 LNHDA, CDR2 SQIVND (reference sequence). The CDR3 is 14 amino acids. The CDR3 sequence: CASSIDAGGYEQYF. The CDR3 region has the DNA TGTGCCAGTAGTATAGACGCGGGGGGCTACGAGCAGTACTTC.

The table lists this clonotype with many counts. V gene TRBV4-3 combines with J gene TRBJ2-1, with D perhaps matching TRBD1 (6 bases). This CDR3 comprises 13 residues. Trimming removed 3 bases from V and 6 bases from J, with 9 bases in between. CDR1 is LGHNA and CDR2 is YSLEER in the germline V gene. This chain's CDR3 is CASSQEQGNEQFF. For the CDR3, the DNA is TGCGCCAGCAGCCAGGAACAGGGCAATGAGCAGTTCTTC.

This clonotype was recorded at least ten times. The chain couples TRBV5-8 to TRBJ2-7, with D hard to call. Trimming stripped 2 bases from V and 4 bases from J, with 16 bases between. The CDR3 contains 15 residues. Germline loops: CDR1 SGHTS, CDR2 YDEGEE. The DNA of the CDR3 is TGTGCCAGCAGCTTACTCCCAGGACGGTCGTACGAGCAGTACTTC. This codes for CASSLLPGRSYEQYF.

As to this clonotype: A much larger clone differs by one base, so this may be a read error. The V call is TRBV6-2 or TRBV6-3, the J call TRBJ1-1, with D possibly being TRBD1 (5 bases). Per germline, CDR1 MNHEY and CDR2 SVGEGT. The CDR3 loop spans 18 amino acids. V was trimmed by 1 base and J by 0 bases, leaving 18 bases between them. The CDR3, as DNA: TGTGCCAGCAGTTACTTGGGGGAACAGGAGGTGGTGAACACTGAAGCTTTCTTT. As protein: CASSYLGEQEVVNTEAFF.

This clonotype has only a few counts. Given a much more abundant clone one base away, this may be a read error. V and J are TRBV6-2 or TRBV6-3 and TRBJ1-1; D remains unclear. CDR1 MNHEY and CDR2 SVGEGT come from the germline V gene. CDR3 length: 14 amino acids. CDR3 nucleotides: TGTGCCAGCAGTTACCCAACCGAGAACACTGAAACTTTCTTT. Its protein product is CASSYPTENTETFF.

Note on this clonotype: A much larger clone lies a single base off, so this may be a read error. The chain links TRBV19 to TRBJ2-1; 8 nucleotides match TRBD1. The CDR3 runs 17 residues. CDR1 is LNHDA and CDR2 is SQIVND in the germline V gene (reference sequence). The CDR3 DNA reads TGTGCCAGTAGTATCGTGCCCGGCGGACAGGGAGACAATGAGCCGTTCTTC. It translates to CASSIVPGGQGDNEPFF.

This clonotype occurred many times. V is TRBV27 and J is TRBJ2-3; D call uncertain. Trimming left V 2 bases short and J 2 bases short, with 8 bases between. The CDR3 contains 14 residues. CDR1 and CDR2 (germline): MNHEY, SMNVEV (reference sequence). CDR3 sequence: CASSLRLHTDTQYF. CDR3 nucleotides: TGTGCCAGCAGTTTACGGTTACACACAGATACGCAGTATTTT.

This clonotype appeared many times. The chain couples TRBV10-3 to TRBJ2-7; the match to TRBD2 covers 8 bases. In germline, CDR1 is ENHRY, CDR2 SYGVKD. The V segment lost 0 bases and the J segment 6 bases; nucleotides outside the gene matches: 7. CDR3 length equals 15 residues. This CDR3 reads CAISESSRGGSEQYF. Written as DNA, the CDR3 is TGTGCCATCAGTGAGTCGAGCCGGGGGGGAAGCGAGCAGTACTTC.

This clonotype was detected many times. The V gene is TRBV4-2, the J gene TRBJ1-2; D remains unclear. The germline V and J ends were trimmed by 2 bases and 9 bases, with 7 bases remaining between them. From germline, CDR1 is LGHNA and CDR2 YNFKEQ. This CDR3 has 11 residues. CDR3 bases: TGTGCCAGCAGCCAACAAGGTCGCTACACCTTC. As protein: CASSQQGRYTF.

This clonotype was found many times. The rearrangement uses TRBV4-3 and TRBJ2-7, with TRBD2 matching 9 bases. The V gene's germline CDR1 is LGHNA and CDR2 YSLEER. There are 16 residues in the CDR3. V shed 0 bases, J shed 3 bases, and the junction held 6 bases outside the gene matches. DNA of the CDR3: TGCGCCAGCAGCCAAGATAGGACTAGCGTTAACTACGAGCAGTACTTC. Translating it yields CASSQDRTSVNYEQYF.